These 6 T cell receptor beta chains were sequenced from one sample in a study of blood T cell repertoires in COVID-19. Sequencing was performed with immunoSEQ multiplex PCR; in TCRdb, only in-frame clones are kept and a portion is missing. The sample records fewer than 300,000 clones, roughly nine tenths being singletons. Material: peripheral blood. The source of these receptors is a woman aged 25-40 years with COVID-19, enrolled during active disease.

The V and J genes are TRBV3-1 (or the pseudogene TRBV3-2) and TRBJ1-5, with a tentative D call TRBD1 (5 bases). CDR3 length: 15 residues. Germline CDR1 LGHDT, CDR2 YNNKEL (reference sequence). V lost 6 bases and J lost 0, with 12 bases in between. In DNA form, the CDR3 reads TGTGCCAGCAGGTCGGGACTGGATAGCAATCAGCCCCAGCATTTT. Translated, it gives CASRSGLDSNQPQHF.

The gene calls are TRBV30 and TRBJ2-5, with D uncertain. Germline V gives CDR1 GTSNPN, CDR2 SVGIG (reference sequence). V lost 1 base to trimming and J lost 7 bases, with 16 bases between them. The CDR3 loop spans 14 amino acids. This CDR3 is CAWSGAAYRGTQYF. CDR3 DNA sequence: TGTGCCTGGAGTGGTGCTGCCTACCGTGGGACCCAGTACTTC.

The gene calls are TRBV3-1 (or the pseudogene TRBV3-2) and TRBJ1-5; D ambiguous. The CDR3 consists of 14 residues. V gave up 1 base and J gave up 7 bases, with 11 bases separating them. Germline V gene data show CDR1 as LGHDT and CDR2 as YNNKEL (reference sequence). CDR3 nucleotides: TGTGCCAGCAGCCAAGGGGCTCAGCCCCAGCCCCAGCATTTT. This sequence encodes CASSQGAQPQPQHF.

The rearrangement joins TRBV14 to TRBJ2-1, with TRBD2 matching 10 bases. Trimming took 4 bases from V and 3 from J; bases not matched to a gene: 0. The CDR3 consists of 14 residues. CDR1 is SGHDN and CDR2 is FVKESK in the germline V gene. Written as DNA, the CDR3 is TGTGCCAGCAGCCGGACTAGCGGCTACAATGAGCAGTTCTTC. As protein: CASSRTSGYNEQFF.

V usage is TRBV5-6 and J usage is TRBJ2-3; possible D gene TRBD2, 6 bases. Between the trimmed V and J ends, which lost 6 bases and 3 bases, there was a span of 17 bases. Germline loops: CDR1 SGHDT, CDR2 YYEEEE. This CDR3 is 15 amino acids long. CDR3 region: CASTRAGSLTDTQYF. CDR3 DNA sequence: TGTGCCAGCACCCGGGCGGGGAGTCTTACAGATACGCAGTATTTT.

CDR3 loop: CASSPRQGAFSSPLHF. The CDR3 region has the DNA TGTGCCAGCTCACCTAGACAGGGGGCTTTCAGTTCACCCCTCCACTTT. The chain joins TRBV18 to TRBJ1-6; 10 bases agree with TRBD1. The V gene end was trimmed by 3 bases and the J gene end by 9 bases; junction bases not matched to a gene: 8. This CDR3 contains 16 residues. CDR1 and CDR2 from the germline V gene are KGHSH and LQKENI.